The present entry profiles one T cell receptor beta chain with its context. Its target is unknown. Cultured CD4+ T-cell DNA underwent Oncomine TCR Beta short-read sequencing. TCRdb recomputed calls from the PCR reads with MiXCR, one row per CDR3 protein. Here the sample spans about 17,000 distinct CDR3 sequences, 40% to 55% being singletons. This sample's treatment: roughly 10-day PBMC culture with coronavirus spike peptide pools or control peptides (ViraFEST assay). ViraFEST sequenced TCRs after peptide-pool expansion of antigen-specific T cells. The record originates from a study of vaccination and CD4 T cells after COVID-19. Overall study results and limits: Early post-infection timepoints were missing, and relatively few convalescent patients were studied.

From germline, CDR1 is MNHNS and CDR2 SASEGT. Germline trimming cut 7 bases from V and 10 bases from J; bases unmatched to any gene: 12. The CDR3 is 15 amino acids. The source was CD4+ T cells from blood, cultured in vitro, collected before SARS-CoV-2 vaccination. The chain recombines TRBV6-1 with TRBJ2-1; 11 bases map to TRBD2. This TCR derives from a human donor who had recovered from COVID-19. The CDR3 protein is CASTGLAGGPGEQFF. The CDR3 DNA reads TGTGCCAGCACGGGGTTAGCGGGAGGGCCAGGGGAGCAGTTCTTC.